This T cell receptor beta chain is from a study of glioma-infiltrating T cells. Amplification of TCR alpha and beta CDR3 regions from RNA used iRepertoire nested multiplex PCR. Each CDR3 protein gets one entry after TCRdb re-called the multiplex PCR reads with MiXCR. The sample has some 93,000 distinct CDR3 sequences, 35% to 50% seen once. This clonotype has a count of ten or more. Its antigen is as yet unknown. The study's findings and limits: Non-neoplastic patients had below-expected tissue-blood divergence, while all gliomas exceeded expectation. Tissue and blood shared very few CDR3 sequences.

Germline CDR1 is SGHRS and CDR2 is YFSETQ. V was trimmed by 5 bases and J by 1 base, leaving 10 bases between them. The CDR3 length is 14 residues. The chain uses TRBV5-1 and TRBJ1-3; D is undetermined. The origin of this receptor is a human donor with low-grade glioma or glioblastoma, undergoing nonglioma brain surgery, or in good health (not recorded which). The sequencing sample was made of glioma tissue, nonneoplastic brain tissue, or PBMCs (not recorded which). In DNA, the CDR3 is TGCGCCAGCAGGGCGACGGCTTCTGGAAACACCATATATTTT. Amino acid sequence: CASRATASGNTIYF.